This T cell receptor beta chain derives from a study of identical twins (dated by TCRdb to 2015 to 2016). A note on the overall study: To test whether fetal clonotypes persist, the study used deep sequencing on TCR alpha and beta repertoires from monozygotic twins, unrelated adults of various ages, and cord blood. To rule out contamination, the twin experiments were replicated at different times with different library preparation protocols. Broad study findings and their caveats: Compared with coincidental sharing between unrelated individuals, out-of-frame TCR alpha sequences shared between twins showed an excess of sequences with low generation probability. Because the same donors could not be followed over many years, the conclusions relied on cross-sectional statistical analysis. In beta out-of-frame sequences, excess twin sharing was weaker, because having fewer shared sequences lowered the signal-to-noise ratio. Zero-insertion analyses could be partly confounded by invariant T cells such as MAIT and iNKT, although diverse VJ usage argued against such confounding for most clonotypes. Recombination models systematically underestimated out-of-frame TCR alpha sharing in monozygotic twins but agreed with sharing between unrelated individuals. Abundant cord blood beta clonotypes carried fewer insertions; young adult naive repertoires showed a weaker similar trend, while memory repertoires showed none.

Libraries were constructed by 5' RACE. Sequencing took place on an Illumina HiSeq 2000. A universal primer binding site was added through template switching, and the final cDNA carried a unique molecular identifier so that TCR cDNA molecules could be counted accurately. Specific primers in the conserved constant-segment region were used to synthesize first-strand cDNA for the TCR alpha and beta chains. To control for contamination, every cDNA library was double barcoded, receiving both a SMART-Mk sample barcode and Illumina barcodes. Two successive PCR steps introduced TruSeq adapter sequences along with Illumina sample barcodes. The Illumina HiSeq platform was used with custom primers to sequence TCR alpha and beta cDNA libraries. Under the source paper's analysis protocol: Unique molecular identifiers were extracted from raw reads with MiGEC, and CDR3 positions were determined with MiXCR. Recombination models were inferred per individual with the repgenHMM and IGoR tools using an EM algorithm. Shared clonotypes were analyzed with the tcR package in R, and sharing was normalized by the product of cloneset sizes. To study raw recombination without the effects of thymic and clonal selection, out-of-frame nonproductive sequences were analyzed. TCRdb ran its own pipeline on the public reads, namely fastp trimming at Q25 and MiXCR clone calling, and kept in-frame beta chains. Under each unique CDR3 protein, matching rows form one entry showing the most common genes and DNA. The V and J calls and clone size come from TCRdb's table, not from the authors' own analysis. This sample is represented by a few hundred thousand distinct CDR3 sequences; about 8.3% of them were singletons. Less than 4% of the sample comes from the top ten.

Every donor was a healthy Caucasian. The twin cohort consisted of three pairs of female monozygotic twins, all aged about 18 to 30 years. Positive isolation kits from Invitrogen were used to isolate the CD4+ and CD8+ T cell populations. The table lists this clonotype with a few counts. Its target antigen remains unknown. The sample holds no much larger clone one base away, and base qualities are not on file. V sheds 2 bases and J sheds 2 bases, leaving 19 bases between their ends. CDR1 DFQATT and CDR2 SNEGSKA were looked up in the germline V gene (reference sequence). Inclusive of the bounding cysteine and phenylalanine, the CDR3 is 16 residues long. The entry retains the CDR3 DNA only, 48 bases that are in frame from base 1. These sequences were also reported in another study, on yellow fever vaccine responses in identical twins. The second investigation adds: The T cell response to vaccination in identical twins was reported by the authors to appear partly convergent and partly personalized. The study precisely tracked vaccine-responding T cell clones in identical twins.

The V and J genes are TRBV20-1 and TRBJ2-7; the D region possibly corresponds to TRBD1 (6 bases align). Input material: CD8+ T cells sorted from blood. This sequence was found in a woman aged 18-35 years in good health. The DNA sequence is given as TGCAGTGCTAGACCCTCGGACGGGACAAACACCTACGAGCAGTACTTC. Translation gives CSARPSDGTNTYEQYF.